A selection of T cell receptor beta chains follows, all from one sample in a study of shared clonotypes between healthy human individuals. Assay: immunoSEQ multiplex PCR; the TCRdb copy retains only in-frame clones and omits some. Of approximately 2.5 million clones in the sample, approximately 93% are singletons; the top ten hold approximately 0.37%. The sample was naive CD4+ T cells from PBMCs. The origin of the receptors is a man between 18 and 35 years old in good health. Some clones in this sample may be carry-over from other donors' samples. Both conserved end residues are part of each CDR3. D genes are given only for firm matches. Some rows mark clone size as missing; the rest say once, few, many or name a class of expanded clone.

>TRBV28|TRBJ1-5|.|.
TGTGCCAGCAGTCAGGCTAGGGGGTACAATCAGCCCCAGCATTTT
CASSQARGYNQPQHF
>TRBV5-6|TRBJ2-3|.|.
TGTGCCAGCAGCTTGGCCAGGAGTGGGGACACAGATACGCAGTATTTT
CASSLARSGDTDTQYF
>TRBV21-1|TRBJ1-2|.|.
TGTGCCAGCAGCAAAGAGGGTAGGCTTTACTATGGCTACACCTTC
CASSKEGRLYYGYTF
>TRBV7-9|TRBJ1-1|.|.
TGTGCCAGCAGCTTGATGGGGAACACTGAAGCTTTCTTT
CASSLMGNTEAFF
>TRBV9|TRBJ1-2|few|.
TGTGCCAGCAGCGGATTGGGCGGCTACACCTTC
CASSGLGGYTF
>TRBV7-3|TRBJ2-2|.|TRBD1
TGTGCCAGCAGAAGACAGGGCTTATCCGGGGAGCTGTTTTTT
CASRRQGLSGELFF
>TRBV6-5|TRBJ1-2|.|.
TGTGCCAGCAGGTATACAGGGAGAGGCGGCTACACCTTC
CASRYTGRGGYTF
>TRBV18|TRBJ2-2|.|TRBD2
TGTGCCAGCTCACCACCGGGGCTAGCGGGGAACACCGGGGAGCTGTTTTTT
CASSPPGLAGNTGELFF
>TRBV2|TRBJ2-7|.|TRBD2
TGTGCCAGCAGCGCTAAGAGACTAGCGGGAGGGCCGCCACCTAGTTTACGGGAGCAGTACTTC
CASSAKRLAGGPPPSLREQYF
>TRBV5-1|TRBJ2-3|.|.
TGCGCCAGCGGGCAGATACAAAACACAGATACGCAGTATTTT
CASGQIQNTDTQYF
>TRBV28|TRBJ1-1|.|.
TGTGCCAGCAGCCGAGCCCGCGGGGGGGGCACTGAAGCTTTCTTT
CASSRARGGGTEAFF
>TRBV7-9|TRBJ1-3|.|TRBD1
TGTGCCAGCAGCTCAGGGGGGGCTGGAAACACCATATATTTT
CASSSGGAGNTIYF
>TRBV29-1|TRBJ1-5|few|.
TGCAGCGCCCGGGACACCAATCAGCCCCAGCATTTT
CSARDTNQPQHF
>TRBV5-8|TRBJ1-5|.|.
TGTGCCAGCAACCTGGAAACCACGGTATATAGCAATCAGCCCCAGCATTTT
CASNLETTVYSNQPQHF
>TRBV27|TRBJ2-3|.|TRBD1
TGTGCCAGCAGTCCCTGGGACAGAAGCACAGATACGCAGTATTTT
CASSPWDRSTDTQYF
>TRBV28|TRBJ1-5|.|.
TGTGCCAGCGGGACCCGCGGGTCTCAGCCCCAGCATTTT
CASGTRGSQPQHF
>TRBV15|TRBJ1-2|once|.
TGTGCCACCAGCAGAGATCTCGGGGGCTACACCTTC
CATSRDLGGYTF
>TRBV9|TRBJ1-3|.|.
TGTGCCAGCAGCGAAACCCCGCAGTCTGGAAACACCATATATTTT
CASSETPQSGNTIYF
>TRBV6-6|TRBJ2-7|.|.
TGTGCCAGCAGTTACACGGTAGCATCCTACGAGCAGTACTTC
CASSYTVASYEQYF
>TRBV28|TRBJ1-5|.|TRBD1
TGTGCCAGCAGTTCAGGGGGTAGCAATCAGCCCCAGCATTTT
CASSSGGSNQPQHF
>TRBV28|TRBJ2-7|.|TRBD2
TGTGCCACGACGGGAGCGGGAACCTACGAGCAGTACTTC
CATTGAGTYEQYF
>TRBV5-1|TRBJ2-3|.|.
TGCGCCAGCAGCTTCAAGGGTTTCGACGATACGCAGTATTTT
CASSFKGFDDTQYF
>TRBV11-2|TRBJ2-1|.|TRBD2
TGTGCCAGCAGCTTAGGGGGAGGGGCCCCCTACAATGAGCAGTTCTTC
CASSLGGGAPYNEQFF
>TRBV6-5|TRBJ2-1|.|TRBD2
TGTGCCAGCAGTTACCCGGGGCTAGCGGGGGTGGATGAGCAGTTCTTC
CASSYPGLAGVDEQFF
>TRBV11-3|TRBJ2-5|once|.
TGTGCCAGCAGCTTAACTTACGGTGGGAGAGAGATAGAGACCCAGTACTTC
CASSLTYGGREIETQYF
>TRBV11-2|TRBJ1-2|.|.
TGTGCCAGCAGCTCGGGTGGGATCATTTTAGGCTACACCTTC
CASSSGGIILGYTF
>TRBV28|TRBJ1-2|.|.
TGTGCCAGCAGTTTCGGAGACTTTGGCTACACCTTC
CASSFGDFGYTF
>TRBV6-1|TRBJ1-1|.|.
TGTGCCAGCAGGACAGGTGGTTCGGCTTTCTTT
CASRTGGSAFF
>TRBV6-1|TRBJ2-7|.|TRBD1
TGTGCCAGCAGTCTCCCGAAACAGGGGATTGGCGAGCAGTACTTC
CASSLPKQGIGEQYF
>TRBV2|TRBJ1-5|.|.
TGTGCCAGCAGTGAATTGACGGGGGAAGGGCCCCAGCATTTT
CASSELTGEGPQHF
>TRBV15|TRBJ2-7|.|TRBD1
TGTGCCACCAGCATCCGACAGGGCCCCTACGAGCAGTACTTC
CATSIRQGPYEQYF
>TRBV11-2|TRBJ1-1|.|.
TGTGCCAGCAGCTTCAACGGGGGGTATGGGGAAGCTTTCTTT
CASSFNGGYGEAFF
>TRBV30|TRBJ2-1|.|.
TGTGCCTGGAGTGGGGGGACCTATAAGCAGTTCTTC
CAWSGGTYKQFF
>TRBV28|TRBJ1-2|.|.
TGTGCCAGCAGTTTTCCGGCCGGAGCTAACTATGGCTACACCTTC
CASSFPAGANYGYTF
>TRBV27|TRBJ2-2|.|TRBD1
TGTGCCAGCAGAAACAAACCGGGACAGGGGGCGATCGGGGAGCTGTTTTTT
CASRNKPGQGAIGELFF
>TRBV10-3|TRBJ2-3|.|.
TGTGCCATCAGTGAGTCGACTAGCACAGATACGCAGTATTTT
CAISESTSTDTQYF
>TRBV7-2|TRBJ1-2|.|.
TGTGCCAGCAGCATTAGCAGGGAGGGAGGCTACACCTTC
CASSISREGGYTF
>TRBV28|TRBJ2-2|.|.
TGTGCCGCATGGGACCCGAACACCGGGGAGCTGTTTTTT
CAAWDPNTGELFF
>TRBV27|TRBJ2-5|once|TRBD2
TGTGCCAGCAGTTTTCACGGAAGCGGGAGGAGAGGAGGGTTCCAAGAGACCCAGTACTTC
CASSFHGSGRRGGFQETQYF